The clone carrying this T cell receptor (beta chain) was observed many times. Germline-derived CDR1 and CDR2 are SEHNR and FQNEAQ (reference sequence). V was pared by 5 bases and J by 1 base, with 4 bases between. The CDR3 length is 12 residues. The sample belongs to a study of molecular identifiers for immune sequencing clone quantification. TCRdb recomputed calls from the PCR reads with MiXCR, one row per CDR3 protein. The table shows some 100,000 distinct CDR3 sequences, with around 20% occurring only once. The source material was naive CD8+ T cells from blood, with Jurkat cell RNA spiked in. Indicated subset: FACS-sorted CD8+CD4-CCR7+CD45RA+ naive T cells. This TCR was sampled from a human donor in good health. Some libraries in this study had Jurkat cell RNA spiked in. The chain has TRBV7-9 and TRBJ2-3; D ambiguous. For the CDR3, the DNA is TGTGCCAGCAGCGGGGGCACAGATACGCAGTATTTT. It is translated as CASSGGTDTQYF.